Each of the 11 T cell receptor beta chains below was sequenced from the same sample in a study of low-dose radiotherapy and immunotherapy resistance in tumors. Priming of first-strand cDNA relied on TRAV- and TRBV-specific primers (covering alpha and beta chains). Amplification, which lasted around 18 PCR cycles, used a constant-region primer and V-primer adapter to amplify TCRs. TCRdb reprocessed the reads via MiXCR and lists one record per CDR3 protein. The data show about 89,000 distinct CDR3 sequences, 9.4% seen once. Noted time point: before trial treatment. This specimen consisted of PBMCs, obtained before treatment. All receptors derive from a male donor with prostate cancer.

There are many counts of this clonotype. This CDR3 reads CASSWTVRGGELFF. CDR3 DNA: TGTGCCAGCAGCTGGACGGTCCGGGGAGGGGAGCTGTTTTTT. The rearrangement joins TRBV6-5 to TRBJ2-2, with D maybe TRBD2 (5 bases). The germline V gene has CDR1 MNHEY and CDR2 SVGAGI. This CDR3 comprises 14 residues. Trimming took off 6 bases at V and 8 bases at J, with 16 bases between the two ends.

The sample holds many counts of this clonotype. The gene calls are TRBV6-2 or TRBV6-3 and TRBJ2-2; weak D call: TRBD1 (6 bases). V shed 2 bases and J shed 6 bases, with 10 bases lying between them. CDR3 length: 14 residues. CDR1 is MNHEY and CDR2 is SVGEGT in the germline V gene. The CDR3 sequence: CASSYDGGPGELFF. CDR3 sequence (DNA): TGTGCCAGCAGTTACGATGGGGGCCCCGGGGAGCTGTTTTTT.

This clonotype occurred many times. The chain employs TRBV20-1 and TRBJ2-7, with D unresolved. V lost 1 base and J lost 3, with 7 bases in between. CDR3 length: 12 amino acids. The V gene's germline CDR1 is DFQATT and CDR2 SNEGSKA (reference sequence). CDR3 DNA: TGCAGTGCTAGAGGAATAGGCTACGAGCAGTACTTC. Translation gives CSARGIGYEQYF.

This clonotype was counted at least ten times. The CDR3 here is CASSLGRRGTGELFF. As DNA, the CDR3 is TGTGCCAGCAGTCTCGGGCGGAGGGGCACCGGGGAGCTGTTTTTT. This rearrangement joins TRBV7-7 to TRBJ2-2, with D possibly TRBD2 on 6 matching bases. The CDR3 has 15 residues. Trimming took off 6 bases at V and 4 bases at J, with 15 bases between the two ends. In germline, CDR1 is SSHAT, CDR2 FNYEAQ (reference sequence).

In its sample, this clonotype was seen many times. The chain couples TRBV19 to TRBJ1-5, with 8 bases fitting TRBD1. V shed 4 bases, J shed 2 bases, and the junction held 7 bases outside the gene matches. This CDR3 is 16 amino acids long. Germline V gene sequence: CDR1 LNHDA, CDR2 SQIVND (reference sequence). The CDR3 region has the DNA TGTGCCAGTAGTAACACAGGGGGAATCGGCAATCAGCCCCAGCATTTT. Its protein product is CASSNTGGIGNQPQHF.

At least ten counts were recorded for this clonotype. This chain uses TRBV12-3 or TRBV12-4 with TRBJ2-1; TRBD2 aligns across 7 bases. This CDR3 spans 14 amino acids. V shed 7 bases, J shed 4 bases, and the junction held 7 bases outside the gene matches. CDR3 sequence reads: CASTPSRGYNEQFF. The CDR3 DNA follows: TGTGCCAGCACCCCCTCGCGGGGGTACAATGAGCAGTTCTTC.

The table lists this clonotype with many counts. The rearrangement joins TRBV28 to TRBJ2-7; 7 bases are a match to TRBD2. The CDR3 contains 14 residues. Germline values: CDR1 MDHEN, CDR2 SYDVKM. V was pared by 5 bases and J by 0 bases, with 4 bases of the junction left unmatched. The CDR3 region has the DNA TGTGCCAGCAGTGTCAGCGGGACCTCCTACGAGCAGTACTTC. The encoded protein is CASSVSGTSYEQYF.

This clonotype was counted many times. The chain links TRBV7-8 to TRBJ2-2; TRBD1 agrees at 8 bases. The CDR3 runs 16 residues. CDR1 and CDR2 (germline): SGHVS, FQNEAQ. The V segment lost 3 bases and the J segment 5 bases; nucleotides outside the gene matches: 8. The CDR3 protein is CASSFRTGRKTGELFF. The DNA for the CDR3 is TGTGCCAGCAGCTTCCGGACAGGGCGAAAGACCGGGGAGCTGTTTTTT.

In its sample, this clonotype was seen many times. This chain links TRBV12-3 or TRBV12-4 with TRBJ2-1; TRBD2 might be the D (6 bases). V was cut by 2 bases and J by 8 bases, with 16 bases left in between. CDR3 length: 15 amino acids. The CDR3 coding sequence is TGTGCCAGCAGTTTATTCGGCGGGCCGGGAGATGAGCAGTTCTTC. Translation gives CASSLFGGPGDEQFF.

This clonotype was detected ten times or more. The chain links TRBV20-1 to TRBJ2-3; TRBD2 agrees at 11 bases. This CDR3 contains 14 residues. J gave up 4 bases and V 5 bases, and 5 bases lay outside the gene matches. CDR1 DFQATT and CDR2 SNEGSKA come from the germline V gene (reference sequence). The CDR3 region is CSAVSGRASDTQYF. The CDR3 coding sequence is TGCAGTGCTGTTAGCGGGAGGGCCTCAGATACGCAGTATTTT.

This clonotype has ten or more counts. CDR3 protein: CASSAPRSGNTIYF. The DNA of the CDR3 is TGTGCCAGCAGCGCCCCCCGGTCTGGAAACACCATATATTTT. This chain connects TRBV7-2 to TRBJ1-3; D is unresolved. V was shortened by 5 bases and J by 1 base, with 9 bases between the two germline ends. The CDR3 has 14 amino acids. The germline CDR1 and CDR2 sequences are SGHTA and FQGNSA.